The entry below describes one T cell receptor (beta chain). Its antigen remains unknown. These data are taken from a study of response to subunit inactivated influenza vaccine. CDR1 and CDR2 from the germline V gene are SGHRS and YFSETQ. Trimming left V 0 bases short and J 10 bases short, with 11 bases between. This CDR3 has 13 residues. Findings and limits, study-wide: There was a suggestion from the authors that each seasonal influenza vaccination recruits few new T cells.

A single record per CDR3 protein comes from TCRdb applying MiXCR to the RT-PCR reads. The repertoire holds approximately 530,000 distinct CDR3 sequences, with approximately 7.6% as singletons. This clonotype originated in a man aged 50 to 69 who received an inactivated influenza vaccine. V and J are TRBV5-1 and TRBJ2-1; TRBD2 is a possible D gene (5 bases). This specimen was PBMCs from blood, taken less than 30 months after vaccination. The CDR3: CASSLARAEEQFF. As DNA, the CDR3 is TGCGCCAGCAGCTTGGCGCGGGCCGAGGAGCAGTTCTTC. Based on the CDR3 plus reference TRBV5-1 and TRBJ2-1, the full variable domain is KAGVTQTPRYLIKTRGQQVTLSCSPISGHRSVSWYQQTPGQGLQFLFEYFSETQRNKGNFPGRFSGRQFSNSRSEMNVSTLELGDSALYLCASSLARAEEQFFGPGTRLTVL.